The clone carrying this T cell receptor (beta chain) was counted only a few times. This sample stems from a study of T cells after yellow fever vaccination. The CDR3 runs to 15 residues. The V gene's germline CDR1 is SGHTA and CDR2 FQGNSA. V shed 6 bases, J shed 5 bases, and the junction held 9 bases outside the gene matches. TCRdb itself ran the 5' RACE reads through MiXCR, one entry per CDR3 protein. In the table there are about 630,000 distinct CDR3 sequences, roughly an eighth of which are singletons. The chain couples TRBV7-2 to TRBJ2-1, with 8 bases fitting TRBD2. This sequence was found in a man under 40 who received the YFV17D yellow fever vaccine. Sequences were derived from PBMCs, sampled on the day of the yellow fever booster vaccination. CDR3 sequence (DNA): TGTGCCAGCAGGGGGGGAGCGGGAGAAAACAATGAGCAGTTCTTC. Protein sequence: CASRGGAGENNEQFF.